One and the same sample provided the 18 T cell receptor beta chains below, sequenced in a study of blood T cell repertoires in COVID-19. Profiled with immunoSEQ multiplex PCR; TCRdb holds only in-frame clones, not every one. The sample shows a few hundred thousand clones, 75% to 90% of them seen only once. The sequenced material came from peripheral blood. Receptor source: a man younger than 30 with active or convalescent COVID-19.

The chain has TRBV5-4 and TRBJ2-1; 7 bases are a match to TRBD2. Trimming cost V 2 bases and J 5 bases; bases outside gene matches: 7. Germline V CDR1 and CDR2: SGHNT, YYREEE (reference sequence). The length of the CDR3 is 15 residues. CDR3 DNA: TGTGCCAGCAGCTTTGGGGGGGTCTCGGACAATGAGCAGTTCTTC. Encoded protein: CASSFGGVSDNEQFF.

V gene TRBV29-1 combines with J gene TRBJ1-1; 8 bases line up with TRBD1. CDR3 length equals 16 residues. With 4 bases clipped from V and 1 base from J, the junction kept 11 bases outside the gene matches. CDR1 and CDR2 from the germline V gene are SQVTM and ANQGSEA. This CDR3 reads CSVVARGPVGNTEAFF. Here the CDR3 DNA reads TGCAGCGTTGTCGCCAGGGGGCCGGTCGGGAACACTGAAGCTTTCTTT.

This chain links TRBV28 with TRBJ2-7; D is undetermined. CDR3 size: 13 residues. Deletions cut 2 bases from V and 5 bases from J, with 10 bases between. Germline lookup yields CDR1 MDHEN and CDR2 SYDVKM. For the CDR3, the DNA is TGTGCCAGCAGTTTAAAAGCAACGGACGAGCAGTACTTC. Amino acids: CASSLKATDEQYF.

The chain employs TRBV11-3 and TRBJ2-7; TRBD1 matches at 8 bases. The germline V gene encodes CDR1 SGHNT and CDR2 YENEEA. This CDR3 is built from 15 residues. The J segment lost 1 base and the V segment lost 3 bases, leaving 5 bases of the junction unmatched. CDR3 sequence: CASSFGTGKSYEQYF. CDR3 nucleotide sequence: TGTGCCAGCAGCTTTGGGACAGGAAAGTCCTACGAGCAGTACTTC.

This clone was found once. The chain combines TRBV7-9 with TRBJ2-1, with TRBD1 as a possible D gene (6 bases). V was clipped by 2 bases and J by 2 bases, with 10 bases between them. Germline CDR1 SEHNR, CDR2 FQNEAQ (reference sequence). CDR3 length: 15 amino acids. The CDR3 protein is CASSLRQGTYNEQFF. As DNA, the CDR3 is TGTGCCAGCAGCTTACGGCAGGGGACCTACAATGAGCAGTTCTTC.

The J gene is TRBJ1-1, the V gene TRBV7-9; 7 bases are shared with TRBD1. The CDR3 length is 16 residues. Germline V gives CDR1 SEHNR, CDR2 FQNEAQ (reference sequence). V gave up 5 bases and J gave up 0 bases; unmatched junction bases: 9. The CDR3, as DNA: TGTGCCAGCAGCCACAGACAGGGAGTGGTGAACACTGAAGCTTTCTTT. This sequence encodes CASSHRQGVVNTEAFF.

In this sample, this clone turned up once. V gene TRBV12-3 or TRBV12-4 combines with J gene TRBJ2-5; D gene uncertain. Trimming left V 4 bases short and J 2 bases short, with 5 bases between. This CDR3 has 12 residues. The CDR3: CASSSLQETQYF. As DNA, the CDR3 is TGTGCCAGCAGTTCACTTCAAGAGACCCAGTACTTC.

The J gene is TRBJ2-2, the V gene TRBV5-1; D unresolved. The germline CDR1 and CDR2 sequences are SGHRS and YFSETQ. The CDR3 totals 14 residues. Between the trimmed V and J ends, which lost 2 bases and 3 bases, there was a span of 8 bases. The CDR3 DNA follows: TGCGCCAGCAGCTTCCTGAGTGACACCGGGGAGCTGTTTTTT. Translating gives CASSFLSDTGELFF.

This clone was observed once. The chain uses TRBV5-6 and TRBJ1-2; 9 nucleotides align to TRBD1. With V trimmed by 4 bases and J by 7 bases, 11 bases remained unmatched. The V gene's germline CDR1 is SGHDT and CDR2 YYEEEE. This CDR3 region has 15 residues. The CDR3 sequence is CASSILGQGFSGYTF. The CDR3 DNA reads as TGTGCCAGCAGCATTTTGGGACAGGGTTTCTCTGGCTACACCTTC.

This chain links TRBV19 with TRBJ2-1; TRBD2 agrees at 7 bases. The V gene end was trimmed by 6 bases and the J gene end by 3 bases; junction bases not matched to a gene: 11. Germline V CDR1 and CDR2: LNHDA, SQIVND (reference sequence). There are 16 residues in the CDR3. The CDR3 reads CASSPLRELYYNEQFF. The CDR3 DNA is TGTGCCAGTAGCCCATTGCGGGAGTTGTACTACAATGAGCAGTTCTTC.

The CDR3 here is CASSSNVGHPLGQPQHF. CDR3 sequence (DNA): TGTGCCAGCAGCTCAAACGTCGGACATCCCCTGGGTCAGCCCCAGCATTTT. The chain links TRBV7-9 to TRBJ1-5, with D perhaps TRBD1 (5 bases). The germline CDR1 and CDR2 sequences are SEHNR and FQNEAQ (reference sequence). The CDR3 is made up of 17 amino acids. Trimming cost V 4 bases and J 6 bases, with 22 bases left between them.

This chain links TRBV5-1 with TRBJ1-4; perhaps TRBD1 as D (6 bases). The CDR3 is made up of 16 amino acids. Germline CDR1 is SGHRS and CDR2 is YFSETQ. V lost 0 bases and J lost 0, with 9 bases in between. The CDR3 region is CASSLEGESTNEKLFF. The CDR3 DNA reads TGCGCCAGCAGCTTGGAGGGGGAGTCAACTAATGAAAAACTGTTTTTT.

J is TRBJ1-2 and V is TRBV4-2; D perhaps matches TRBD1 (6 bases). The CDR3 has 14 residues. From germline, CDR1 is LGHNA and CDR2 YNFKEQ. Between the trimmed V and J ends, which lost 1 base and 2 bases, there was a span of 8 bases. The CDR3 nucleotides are TGTGCCAGCAGCCAAGGGGGGCTGAACTATGGCTACACCTTC. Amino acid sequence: CASSQGGLNYGYTF.

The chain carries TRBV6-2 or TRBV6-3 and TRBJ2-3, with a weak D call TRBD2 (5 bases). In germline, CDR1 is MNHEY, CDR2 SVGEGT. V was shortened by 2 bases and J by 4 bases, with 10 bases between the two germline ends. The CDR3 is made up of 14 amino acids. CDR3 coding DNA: TGTGCCAGCAGTTACCCCGGAGGCGCAGATACGCAGTATTTT. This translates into CASSYPGGADTQYF.

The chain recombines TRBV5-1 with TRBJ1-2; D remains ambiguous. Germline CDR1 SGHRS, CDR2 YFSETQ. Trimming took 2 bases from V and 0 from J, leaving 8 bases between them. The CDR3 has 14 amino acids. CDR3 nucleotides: TGCGCCAGCAGCTTTGGCGGAGCTAACTATGGCTACACCTTC. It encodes CASSFGGANYGYTF.

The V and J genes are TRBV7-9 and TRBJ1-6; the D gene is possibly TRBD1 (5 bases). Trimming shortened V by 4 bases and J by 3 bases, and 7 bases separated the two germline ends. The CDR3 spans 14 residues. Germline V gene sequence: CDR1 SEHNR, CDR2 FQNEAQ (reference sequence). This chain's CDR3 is CASSSGNYNSPLHF. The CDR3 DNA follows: TGTGCCAGCAGCTCAGGGAACTATAATTCACCCCTCCACTTT.

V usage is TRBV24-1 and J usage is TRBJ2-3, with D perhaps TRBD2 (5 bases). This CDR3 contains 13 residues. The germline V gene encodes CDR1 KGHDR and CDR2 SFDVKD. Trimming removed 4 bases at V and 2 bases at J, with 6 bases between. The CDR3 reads CATSDGNTDTQYF. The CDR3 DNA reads TGTGCCACCAGTGACGGGAACACAGATACGCAGTATTTT.

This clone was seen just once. Here the CDR3 DNA reads TGTGCCAGCAGCATAGCGGGATACAATGAGCAGTTCTTC. Translation: CASSIAGYNEQFF. The chain has TRBV6-2 or TRBV6-3 and TRBJ2-1; TRBD2 aligns across 8 bases. The CDR3 is 13 amino acids. After removal of 6 bases from V and 4 bases from J, the junction contained 2 bases not matched to a gene. The germline gives CDR1 MNHEY, CDR2 SVGEGT.